The T cell receptor (beta chain) under discussion was sequenced for a study of T cells after yellow fever vaccination. Overall study context: SMART-Seq v4 Ultra Low Input handled preparation of low-cell-number fractions. Findings and limits, study-wide: By day 5 rather than day 15, the secondary response had peaked, though it was weaker. Contaminating bulk clonotypes could be abundant in FACS-sorted repertoires.

This clonotype was recorded many times. Its antigen is not known. This CDR3 has 13 amino acids. Germline loops: CDR1 SQVTM, CDR2 ANQGSEA. The trim removed 6 bases at V and 6 bases at J, leaving 7 bases unmatched. From the 5' RACE reads, TCRdb called clonotypes with MiXCR, one entry per CDR3 protein. The sample comprises fewer than 350,000 distinct CDR3 sequences, around 3.6% of which are singletons, and 23% rests with the top ten. The sequence was obtained from a man aged 18-30 years who received the YFV17D yellow fever vaccine. The sequences come from PBMCs, collected on the day of the yellow fever booster vaccination. The chain links TRBV29-1 to TRBJ2-7; the match to TRBD2 covers 11 bases. Here the CDR3 DNA reads TGCAGCGTCACTAGCGGGGGAACTGGCGAGCAGTACTTC. It encodes CSVTSGGTGEQYF.